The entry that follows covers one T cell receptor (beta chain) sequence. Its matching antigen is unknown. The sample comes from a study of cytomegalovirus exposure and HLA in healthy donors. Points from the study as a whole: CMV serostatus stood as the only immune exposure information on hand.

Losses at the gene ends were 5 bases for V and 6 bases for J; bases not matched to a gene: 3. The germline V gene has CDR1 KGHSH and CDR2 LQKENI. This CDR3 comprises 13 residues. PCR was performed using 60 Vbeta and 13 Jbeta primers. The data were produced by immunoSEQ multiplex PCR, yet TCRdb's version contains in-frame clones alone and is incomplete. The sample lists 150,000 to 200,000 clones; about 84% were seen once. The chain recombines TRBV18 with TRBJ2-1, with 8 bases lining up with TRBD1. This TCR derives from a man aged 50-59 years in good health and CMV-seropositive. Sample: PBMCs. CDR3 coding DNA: TGTGCCAGCTCATGGGACAGGACCAATGAGCAGTTCTTC. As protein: CASSWDRTNEQFF.